This TCR beta chain was sequenced during a study of T cell responses to AZD1222 COVID-19 vaccine. Assay used: immunoSEQ multiplex PCR; TCRdb lists only in-frame clones, some missing. The table lists roughly 150,000 clones, 90% of them singletons, with approximately 1.5% in the top ten. Germline CDR1 is SGHTA and CDR2 is FQGNSA. The CDR3 totals 14 residues. After removal of 4 bases from V and 10 bases from J, the junction contained 8 bases not matched to a gene. The receptor was isolated from an adult who received the AZD1222 COVID-19 vaccine. The rearrangement links TRBV7-2 to TRBJ1-5, with TRBD1 matching over 9 bases. Sequenced here: peripheral blood, sampled 28 days after the second AZD1222 dose. The CDR3 region has the DNA TGTGCCAGCAGCTCTCACAGGGGGCCCGTACCCCAGCATTTT. This encodes CASSSHRGPVPQHF.